The 26 T cell receptor beta chains presented below share a single source sample, sequenced in a study of T cell responses to AZD1222 COVID-19 vaccine. The data were produced by immunoSEQ multiplex PCR, yet TCRdb's version contains in-frame clones alone and is incomplete. The sample yields over 200,000 clones, around 94% seen once. The starting material was peripheral blood, obtained 28 days after the second dose of the MenACWY control vaccine. The receptor source for this set is an adult who received the MenACWY meningococcal vaccine as a control.

This clone was observed a single time. This rearrangement joins TRBV6-7 to TRBJ2-4; 14 positions agree with TRBD2. TRBV6-7 is assigned to the ORF class and has an uncertain function. The CDR3 has 19 amino acids. With V trimmed by 2 bases and J by 7 bases, 13 bases remained unmatched. The CDR3 region is CASSYRTSGGPSSVNIQYF. In nucleotides, the CDR3 is TGTGCCAGCAGTTACCGGACTAGCGGGGGGCCCTCGAGCGTGAACATTCAGTACTTC.

DNA of the CDR3: TGTGCCAGCAGCAGGATGGGCGGGAATGAGCAGTTCTTC. Protein sequence: CASSRMGGNEQFF. The gene calls are TRBV5-4 and TRBJ2-1; a weak D match, TRBD2 (5 bases). V lost 4 bases and J 7 bases, leaving 12 bases between the germline ends. The CDR3 sequence is 13 residues long. CDR1 SGHNT and CDR2 YYREEE come from the germline V gene (reference sequence).

This rearrangement joins TRBV7-3 to TRBJ1-1; weak D call: TRBD1 (6 bases). Germline V gene data show CDR1 as SGHTA and CDR2 as FQGTGA. The CDR3 loop spans 14 amino acids. V was trimmed by 5 bases and J by 2 bases, leaving 12 bases between them. The CDR3 bases are TGTGCCAGCAGCGCGGCGGGGGCCAACACTGAAGCTTTCTTT. Encoded protein: CASSAAGANTEAFF.

In its sample, this clone was seen once. The J gene is TRBJ1-1, the V gene TRBV19; TRBD1 matches 8 bases. The CDR3 runs to 17 residues. Germline V gene lookup returns CDR1 LNHDA and CDR2 SQIVND (reference sequence). Trimming took 1 base from V and 2 from J; bases not matched to a gene: 9. CDR3 region: CASSIGGQGAGNTEAFF. DNA for the CDR3: TGTGCCAGTAGTATAGGGGGGCAGGGGGCCGGCAACACTGAAGCTTTCTTT.

The chain uses TRBV7-9 and TRBJ2-7, with 8 bases matching TRBD1. The CDR3 spans 16 residues. The V and J ends lost 2 bases and 2 bases, in that order; junction bases with no gene match: 8. Germline lookup yields CDR1 SEHNR and CDR2 FQNEAQ (reference sequence). The CDR3 here is CASSLLDRDRPYEQYF. CDR3 nucleotides: TGTGCCAGCAGCTTATTGGACAGGGACAGACCCTACGAGCAGTACTTC.

The chain combines TRBV3-1 (or the pseudogene TRBV3-2) with TRBJ1-1; D remains ambiguous. The CDR3 extends over 12 amino acids. Between the trimmed V and J ends, which lost 4 bases and 11 bases, there was a span of 14 bases. CDR1 is LGHDT and CDR2 is YNNKEL in the germline V gene (reference sequence). In DNA form, the CDR3 reads TGTGCCAGCAGCCCAGGTTCGACGTGGGCTTTCTTT. Protein sequence: CASSPGSTWAFF.

This chain links TRBV5-1 with TRBJ1-4, with D unresolved. Germline V gives CDR1 SGHRS, CDR2 YFSETQ. Trimming stripped 2 bases from V and 7 bases from J, with 21 bases between. The CDR3 is made up of 17 amino acids. CDR3 region: CASSFDAASGVGEKLFF. As DNA, the CDR3 is TGCGCCAGCAGCTTCGATGCTGCTTCAGGAGTTGGTGAAAAACTGTTTTTT. Combining the CDR3 with reference TRBV5-1 and TRBJ1-4 gives the whole variable domain KAGVTQTPRYLIKTRGQQVTLSCSPISGHRSVSWYQQTPGQGLQFLFEYFSETQRNKGNFPGRFSGRQFSNSRSEMNVSTLELGDSALYLCASSFDAASGVGEKLFFGSGTQLSVL.

V and J are TRBV6-5 and TRBJ2-7, with 8 bases lining up with TRBD1. Germline values: CDR1 MNHEY, CDR2 SVGAGI. V trimming: 6 bases; J trimming: 5 bases; junction bases outside the gene matches: 3. There are 12 residues in the CDR3. CDR3 protein: CASSLTGDEQYF. CDR3 coding DNA: TGTGCCAGCAGCTTGACAGGGGACGAGCAGTACTTC.

CDR3 coding DNA: TGTGCCAGTAGTATACGGGGGCGCGGCACAGATACGCAGTATTTT. The encoded protein is CASSIRGRGTDTQYF. The rearrangement links TRBV19 to TRBJ2-3; the D call may be TRBD1 or TRBD2 (6 bases each). The CDR3 is 15 residues long. Germline CDR1 LNHDA, CDR2 SQIVND (reference sequence). The ends were cut back, 2 bases at V and 1 base at J, with 10 bases in the middle.

The chain uses TRBV6-5 and TRBJ2-7; TRBD1 aligns across 10 bases. This CDR3 is 14 amino acids long. CDR1 is MNHEY, CDR2 SVGAGI, per germline. Losses at the gene ends were 8 bases for V and 1 base for J; bases not matched to a gene: 5. This chain's CDR3 is CASDPGQGSYEQYF. The CDR3 nucleotides read TGTGCCAGCGATCCGGGACAGGGGTCCTACGAGCAGTACTTC.

About this clone itself: The junction departs from the called germline gene at one end, perhaps through a read error. This chain joins TRBV13 and TRBJ1-2; 9 bases fit TRBD1. Per germline, CDR1 PRHDT and CDR2 FYEKMQ (reference sequence). The CDR3 has 14 residues. The CDR3: CASSSGQGNHGYTF. The CDR3 DNA sequence: TGTGCCAGCAGCTCGGGACAGGGTAACCATGGCTACACCTTC.

The genes are TRBV27 and TRBJ2-1; TRBD1 might be the D (5 bases). Germline loops: CDR1 MNHEY, CDR2 SMNVEV (reference sequence). The CDR3 is made up of 13 amino acids. V lost 2 bases to trimming and J lost 6 bases, with 8 bases between them. DNA of the CDR3: TGTGCCAGCAGTTTAGACAGCATCAATGAGCAGTTCTTC. Encoded protein: CASSLDSINEQFF.

The chain is built from TRBV18 and TRBJ1-1; D possibly corresponds to TRBD1 (6 bases). This CDR3 has 14 amino acids. The V end was cut by 2 bases, the J end by 2 bases, with 9 bases between. Per the germline V gene, CDR1 is KGHSH and CDR2 is LQKENI. As DNA, the CDR3 is TGTGCCAGCTCACCAAAGGGGGGTAACACTGAAGCTTTCTTT. Translated, it gives CASSPKGGNTEAFF.

The chain combines TRBV11-2 with TRBJ2-7; TRBD2 might be the D (5 bases). Trimming took off 8 bases at V and 4 bases at J, with 12 bases between the two ends. CDR3 length equals 12 residues. In germline, CDR1 is SGHAT, CDR2 FQNNGV. DNA for the CDR3: TGTGCCAGCGGTGAGGGTCTGTACGAGCAGTACTTC. This gives the protein CASGEGLYEQYF.

The chain couples TRBV6-5 to TRBJ2-3, with D perhaps TRBD2 (5 bases). CDR1 and CDR2 from the germline V gene are MNHEY and SVGAGI. With 6 bases removed from V and 4 bases from J, the gap between germline ends came to 11 bases. This CDR3 contains 13 residues. CDR3 in amino acids: CASSQLGSDTQYF. CDR3 bases: TGTGCCAGCAGCCAACTAGGGTCAGATACGCAGTATTTT.

The rearrangement joins TRBV7-9 to TRBJ2-7; D gene uncertain. Germline V gives CDR1 SEHNR, CDR2 FQNEAQ (reference sequence). The CDR3 is 17 residues long. Trimming removed 7 bases at V and 7 bases at J, with 29 bases between. The CDR3 region is CASTPDPDTRPKLEQYF. The CDR3 DNA sequence: TGTGCCAGCACCCCCGACCCCGATACGAGGCCAAAGTTGGAGCAGTACTTC. The complete variable domain, with remaining parts taken from reference TRBV7-9 and TRBJ2-7, reads DTGVSQNPRHKITKRGQNVTFRCDPISEHNRLYWYRQTLGQGPEFLTYFQNEAQLEKSRLLSDRFSAERPKGSFSTLEIQRTEQGDSAMYLCASTPDPDTRPKLEQYFGPGTRLTVT.

The chain recombines TRBV19 with TRBJ2-2, with 11 bases lining up with TRBD2. Germline trimming cut 5 bases from V and 4 bases from J; bases unmatched to any gene: 12. The CDR3 has 18 residues. The V gene's germline CDR1 is LNHDA and CDR2 SQIVND (reference sequence). The CDR3 coding sequence is TGTGCCAGTAGTGGCCCCCTTCTAGCGGGAGGTGGCACCGGGGAGCTGTTTTTT. Residues: CASSGPLLAGGGTGELFF.

The chain carries TRBV6-5 and TRBJ1-1, with TRBD1 matching over 8 bases. CDR3 length equals 13 residues. Per the germline V gene, CDR1 is MNHEY and CDR2 is SVGAGI. Trimming cost V 8 bases and J 1 base; bases outside gene matches: 3. The CDR3 nucleotides read TGTGCCAGCGCGGACAGGGCGAACACTGAAGCTTTCTTT. Encoded protein: CASADRANTEAFF.

The J gene is TRBJ1-5, the V gene TRBV18; D remains ambiguous. V lost 2 bases and J 7 bases, leaving 9 bases between the germline ends. CDR3 length: 13 residues. Germline V gene lookup returns CDR1 KGHSH and CDR2 LQKENI. CDR3 in amino acids: CASSPGAGQPQHF. The CDR3 coding sequence is TGTGCCAGCTCACCAGGAGCGGGGCAGCCCCAGCATTTT.

The V call is TRBV7-3, the J call TRBJ2-3; D ambiguous. CDR1 is SGHTA and CDR2 is FQGTGA in the germline V gene. The CDR3 runs 12 residues. Trimming took 0 bases from V and 4 from J, leaving 2 bases between them. The CDR3 nucleotides read TGTGCCAGCAGCTTAACGCCAGATACGCAGTATTTT. This gives the protein CASSLTPDTQYF.

CDR3 in DNA: TGTGCCAGCAGCCAAGATCATGAGGGTTCTGTCACTGAAGCTTTCTTT. Amino acids: CASSQDHEGSVTEAFF. The gene calls are TRBV4-2 and TRBJ1-1; D remains ambiguous. The V gene lost 0 bases and the J gene lost 4 bases, with 15 bases spanning the gap. CDR3 length: 16 residues. Per the germline V gene, CDR1 is LGHNA and CDR2 is YNFKEQ.

V is TRBV3-1 (or the pseudogene TRBV3-2) and J is TRBJ2-1; 7 bases line up with TRBD2. Per the germline V gene, CDR1 is LGHDT and CDR2 is YNNKEL (reference sequence). J lost 8 bases, V lost 1 base, and 2 bases had no gene match. The CDR3 totals 13 residues. The CDR3, as DNA: TGTGCCAGCAGCCAAGGACTAGCCTATGAGCAGTTCTTC. Translated: CASSQGLAYEQFF.

V gene TRBV28 combines with J gene TRBJ1-2; no firm D call. With 2 bases removed from V and 6 bases from J, the gap between germline ends came to 13 bases. Germline CDR1 and CDR2: MDHEN and SYDVKM. This CDR3 has 14 residues. The CDR3: CASSLVRGVNGYTF. The CDR3 nucleotides read TGTGCCAGCAGTTTAGTCCGGGGTGTAAATGGCTACACCTTC.

The gene calls are TRBV19 and TRBJ1-1; 7 bases fit TRBD1. After removal of 6 bases from V and 0 bases from J, the junction contained 4 bases not matched to a gene. In germline, CDR1 is LNHDA, CDR2 SQIVND (reference sequence). CDR3 size: 14 residues. In nucleotides, the CDR3 is TGTGCCAGTAGGAAAGACAGGGTGAACACTGAAGCTTTCTTT. Amino acids: CASRKDRVNTEAFF.

The J gene is TRBJ1-6, the V gene TRBV18, with D possibly being TRBD1 (5 bases). Germline-derived CDR1 and CDR2 are KGHSH and LQKENI. The CDR3 runs to 13 residues. The germline V and J ends were trimmed by 2 bases and 7 bases, with 6 bases remaining between them. The DNA for the CDR3 is TGTGCCAGCTCACCAGGGGGAAATTCACCCCTCCACTTT. Translated, it gives CASSPGGNSPLHF. The whole variable domain, filled in from reference TRBV18 and TRBJ1-6, reads NAGVMQNPRHLVRRRGQEARLRCSPMKGHSHVYWYRQLPEEGLKFMVYLQKENIIDESGMPKERFSAEFPKEGPSILRIQQVVRGDSAAYFCASSPGGNSPLHFGNGTRLTVT.

The rearrangement joins TRBV28 to TRBJ1-2; D unclear. CDR1 and CDR2 (germline): MDHEN, SYDVKM. V lost 2 bases, J lost 2 bases, and 9 bases lay in between. The CDR3 loop spans 14 amino acids. CDR3 sequence: CASSLNSFNYGYTF. The CDR3 nucleotides read TGTGCCAGCAGTTTAAACAGCTTCAACTATGGCTACACCTTC.